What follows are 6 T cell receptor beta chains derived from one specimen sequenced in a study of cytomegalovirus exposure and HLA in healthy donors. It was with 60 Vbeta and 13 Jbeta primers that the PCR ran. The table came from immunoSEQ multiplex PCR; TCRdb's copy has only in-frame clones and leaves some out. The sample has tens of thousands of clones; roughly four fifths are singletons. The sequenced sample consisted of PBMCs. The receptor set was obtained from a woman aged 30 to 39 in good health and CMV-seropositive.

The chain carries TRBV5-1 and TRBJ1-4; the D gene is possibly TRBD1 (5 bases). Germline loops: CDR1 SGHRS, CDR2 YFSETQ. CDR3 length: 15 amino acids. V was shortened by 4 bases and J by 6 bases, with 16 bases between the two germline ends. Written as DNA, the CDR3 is TGCGCCAGCAGCAAAGGGGCTTCGGGGGATGAAAAACTGTTTTTT. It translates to CASSKGASGDEKLFF.

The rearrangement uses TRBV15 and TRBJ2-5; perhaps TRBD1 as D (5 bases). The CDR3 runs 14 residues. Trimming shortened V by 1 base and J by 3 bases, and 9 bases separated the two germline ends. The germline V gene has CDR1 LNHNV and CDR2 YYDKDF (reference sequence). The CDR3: CATSRGSREETQYF. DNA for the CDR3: TGTGCCACCAGCAGAGGGAGCAGGGAAGAGACCCAGTACTTC.

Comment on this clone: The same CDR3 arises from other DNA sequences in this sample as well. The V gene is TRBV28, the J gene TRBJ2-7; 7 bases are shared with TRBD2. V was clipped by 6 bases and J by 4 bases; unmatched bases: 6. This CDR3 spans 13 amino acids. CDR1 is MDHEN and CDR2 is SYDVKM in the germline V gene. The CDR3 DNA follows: TGTGCCAGCAGCCTGGGGGGGAGGTACGAGCAGTACTTC. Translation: CASSLGGRYEQYF.

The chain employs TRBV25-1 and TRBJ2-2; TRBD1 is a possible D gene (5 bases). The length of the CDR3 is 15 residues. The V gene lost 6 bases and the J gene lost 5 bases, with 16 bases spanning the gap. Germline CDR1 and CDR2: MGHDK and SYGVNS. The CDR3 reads CASSPGQGGTGELFF. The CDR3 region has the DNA TGTGCCAGCAGCCCAGGGCAGGGTGGTACCGGGGAGCTGTTTTTT.

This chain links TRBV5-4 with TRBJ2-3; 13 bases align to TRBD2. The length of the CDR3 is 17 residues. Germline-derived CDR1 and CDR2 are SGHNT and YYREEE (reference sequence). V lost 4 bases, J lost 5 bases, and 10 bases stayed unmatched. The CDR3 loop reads CASSASGLAGVVDTQYF. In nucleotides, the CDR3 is TGTGCCAGCAGCGCCAGCGGACTAGCGGGAGTCGTAGATACGCAGTATTTT. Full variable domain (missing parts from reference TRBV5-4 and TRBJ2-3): ETGVTQSPTHLIKTRGQQVTLRCSSQSGHNTVSWYQQALGQGPQFIFQYYREEENGRGNFPPRFSGLQFPNYSSELNVNALELDDSALYLCASSASGLAGVVDTQYFGPGTRLTVL.

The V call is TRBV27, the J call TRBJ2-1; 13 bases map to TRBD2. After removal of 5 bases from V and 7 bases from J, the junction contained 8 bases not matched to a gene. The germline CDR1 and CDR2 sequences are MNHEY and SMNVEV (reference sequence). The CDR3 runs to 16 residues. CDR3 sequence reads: CASSKRTSGSRNEQFF. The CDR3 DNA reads TGTGCCAGCAGTAAGCGGACTAGCGGGAGTAGGAATGAGCAGTTCTTC.